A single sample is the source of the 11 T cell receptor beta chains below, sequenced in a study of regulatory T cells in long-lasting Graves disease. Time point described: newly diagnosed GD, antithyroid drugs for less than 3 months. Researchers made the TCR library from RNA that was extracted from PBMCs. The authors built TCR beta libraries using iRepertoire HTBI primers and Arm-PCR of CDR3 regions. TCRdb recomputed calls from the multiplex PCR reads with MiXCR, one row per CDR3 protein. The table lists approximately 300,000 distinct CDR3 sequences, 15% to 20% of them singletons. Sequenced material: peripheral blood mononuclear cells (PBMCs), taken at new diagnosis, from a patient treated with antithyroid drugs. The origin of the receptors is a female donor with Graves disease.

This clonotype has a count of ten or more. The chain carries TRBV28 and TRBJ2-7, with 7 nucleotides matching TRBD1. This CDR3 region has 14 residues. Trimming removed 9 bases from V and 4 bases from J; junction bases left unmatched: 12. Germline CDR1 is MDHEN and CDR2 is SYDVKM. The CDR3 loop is CASGSGTVLYEQYF. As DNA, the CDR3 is TGTGCCAGTGGATCCGGGACAGTTCTTTACGAGCAGTACTTC.

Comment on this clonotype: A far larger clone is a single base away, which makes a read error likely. CDR3 amino acids: CSAKKDTSSYEQFF. The CDR3 coding sequence is TGCAGTGCTAAGAAGGACACCAGCTCCTACGAGCAGTTCTTC. The chain has TRBV20-1 and TRBJ2-1; a possible D gene is TRBD1 (5 bases). CDR3 size: 14 residues. Looked up from germline, CDR1 is DFQATT and CDR2 is SNEGSKA (reference sequence). The ends were cut back, 4 bases at V and 10 bases at J, with 20 bases in the middle.

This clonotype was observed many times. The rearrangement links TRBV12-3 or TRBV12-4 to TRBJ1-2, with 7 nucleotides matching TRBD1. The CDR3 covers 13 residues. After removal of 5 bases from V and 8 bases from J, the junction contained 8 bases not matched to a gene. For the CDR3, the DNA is TGTGCCAGCAGTACGAGACAGGGAAGCGGCTACACCTTC. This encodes CASSTRQGSGYTF.

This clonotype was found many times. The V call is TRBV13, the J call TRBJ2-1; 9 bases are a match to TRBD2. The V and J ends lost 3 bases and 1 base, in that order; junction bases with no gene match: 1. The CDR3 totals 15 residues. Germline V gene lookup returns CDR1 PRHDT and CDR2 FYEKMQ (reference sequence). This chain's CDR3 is CASSFAGGSYNEQFF. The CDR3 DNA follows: TGTGCCAGCAGCTTCGCGGGAGGGTCCTACAATGAGCAGTTCTTC.

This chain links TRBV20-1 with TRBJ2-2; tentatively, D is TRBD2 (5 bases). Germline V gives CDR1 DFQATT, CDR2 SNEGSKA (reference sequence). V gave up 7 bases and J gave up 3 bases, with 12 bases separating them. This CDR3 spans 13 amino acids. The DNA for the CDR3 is TGCAGTGTCGCACTCGGGGACACCGGGGAGCTGTTTTTT. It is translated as CSVALGDTGELFF.

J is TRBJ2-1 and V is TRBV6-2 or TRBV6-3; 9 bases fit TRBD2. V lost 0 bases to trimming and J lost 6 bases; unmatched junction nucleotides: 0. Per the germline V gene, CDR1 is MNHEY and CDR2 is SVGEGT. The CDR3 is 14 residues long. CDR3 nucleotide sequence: TGTGCCAGCAGTTACTCTAGCGGGAGCAATGAGCAGTTCTTC. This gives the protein CASSYSSGSNEQFF.

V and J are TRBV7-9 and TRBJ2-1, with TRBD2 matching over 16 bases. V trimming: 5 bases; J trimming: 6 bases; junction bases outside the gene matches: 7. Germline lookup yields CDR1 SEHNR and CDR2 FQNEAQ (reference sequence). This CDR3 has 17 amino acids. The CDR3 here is CASSGGLAGGGCNEQFF. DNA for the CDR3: TGTGCCAGCAGCGGGGGACTAGCGGGAGGGGGATGCAATGAGCAGTTCTTC.

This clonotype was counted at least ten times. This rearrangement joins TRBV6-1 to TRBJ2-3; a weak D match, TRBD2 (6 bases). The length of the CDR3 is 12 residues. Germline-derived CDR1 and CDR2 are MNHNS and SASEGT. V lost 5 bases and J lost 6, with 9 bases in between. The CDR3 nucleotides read TGTGCCAGCAGTCCCGCGGGGGATACGCAGTATTTT. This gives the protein CASSPAGDTQYF.

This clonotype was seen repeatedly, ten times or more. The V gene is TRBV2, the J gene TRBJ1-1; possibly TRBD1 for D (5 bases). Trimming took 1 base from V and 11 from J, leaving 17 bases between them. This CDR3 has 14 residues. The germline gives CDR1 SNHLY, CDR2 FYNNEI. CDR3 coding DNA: TGTGCCAGCAGTGAAGAAACAGGCGGTGGTACGGCTTTCTTT. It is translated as CASSEETGGGTAFF. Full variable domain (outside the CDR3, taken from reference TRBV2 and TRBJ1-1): EPEVTQTPSHQVTQMGQEVILRCVPISNHLYFYWYRQILGQKVEFLVSFYNNEISEKSEIFDDQFSVERPDGSNFTLKIRSTKLEDSAMYFCASSEETGGGTAFFGQGTRLTVV.

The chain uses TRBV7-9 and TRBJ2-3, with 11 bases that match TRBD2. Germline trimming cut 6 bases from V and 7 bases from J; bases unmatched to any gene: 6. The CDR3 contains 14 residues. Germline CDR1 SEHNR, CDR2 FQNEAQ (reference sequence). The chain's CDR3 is CASSQRLAGNTQYF. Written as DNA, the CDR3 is TGTGCCAGCAGTCAGCGACTAGCGGGGAATACGCAGTATTTT.

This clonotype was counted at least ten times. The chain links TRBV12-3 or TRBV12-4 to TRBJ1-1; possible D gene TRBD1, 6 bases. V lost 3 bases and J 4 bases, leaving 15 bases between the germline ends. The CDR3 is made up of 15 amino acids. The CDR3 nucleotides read TGTGCCAGCAGTTTGGGGGGGGCGCAGGGCACTGAAGCTTTCTTT. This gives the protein CASSLGGAQGTEAFF.